Below are 30 T cell receptor beta chains sequenced from a single sample in a study of CD8 T cells in ankylosing spondylitis. TCRdb called the 5' RACE reads again in MiXCR, with one record for every CDR3 protein. The sample has 670,000 or so distinct CDR3 sequences, over 15% seen once. These receptors have no identified antigens. Findings of the study overall: There was a TCR beta motif, made of several highly homologous variants, that appeared characteristic of ankylosing spondylitis blood.

Sequenced input: blood, either unsorted or a sorted T cell fraction (not recorded which). The source is a male donor with ankylosing spondylitis.

The chain couples TRBV14 to TRBJ2-5; 10 positions agree with TRBD2. The CDR3 consists of 15 residues. The germline gives CDR1 SGHDN, CDR2 FVKESK. J gave up 4 bases and V 1 base, and 3 bases lay outside the gene matches. The CDR3 is CASSQVRLAGETQYF. For the CDR3, the DNA is TGTGCCAGCAGCCAAGTTCGACTAGCGGGAGAGACCCAGTACTTC.

The CDR3 DNA reads as TGTGCCAGCAGTAGACAGGCGGTTGGGGCCAACGTCCTGACTTTC. It translates to CASSRQAVGANVLTF. The chain carries TRBV6-1 and TRBJ2-6, with D perhaps matching TRBD1 (6 bases). Germline loops: CDR1 MNHNS, CDR2 SASEGT. Trimming removed 5 bases from V and 3 bases from J, with 11 bases in between. The CDR3 runs 15 residues.

This clonotype was counted at least ten times. This chain joins TRBV6-1 and TRBJ1-1; 7 bases fit TRBD1. Trimming took 6 bases from V and 6 from J; bases not matched to a gene: 10. This CDR3 has 14 amino acids. CDR1 MNHNS and CDR2 SASEGT come from the germline V gene. The chain's CDR3 is CASSTTRDRAEAFF. CDR3 bases: TGTGCCAGCAGCACCACTAGAGACAGGGCTGAAGCTTTCTTT.

This clonotype was seen a few times. CDR3 loop: CAWGRPRVLQGEQFF. The CDR3 DNA reads as TGTGCCTGGGGACGACCTAGGGTACTACAGGGTGAGCAGTTCTTC. The chain is built from TRBV30 and TRBJ2-1; D is perhaps TRBD1 (6 bases). Germline V gene lookup returns CDR1 GTSNPN and CDR2 SVGIG (reference sequence). The V gene lost 5 bases and the J gene lost 9 bases, with 23 bases spanning the gap. The CDR3 contains 15 residues.

This clonotype was seen more than once but under ten times. CDR3 sequence: CSGTVGEGQFF. Here the CDR3 DNA reads TGCAGCGGGACCGTGGGGGAGGGGCAGTTCTTC. The rearrangement uses TRBV29-1 and TRBJ2-1; 7 bases agree with TRBD2. The V gene end was trimmed by 7 bases and the J gene end by 12 bases; junction bases not matched to a gene: 9. The CDR3 runs 11 residues. CDR1 and CDR2 from the germline V gene are SQVTM and ANQGSEA.

This clonotype came up a few times. The chain uses TRBV11-2 and TRBJ2-7; D is uncertain. V shed 0 bases and J shed 7 bases, with 10 bases lying between them. Germline lookup yields CDR1 SGHAT and CDR2 FQNNGV. The CDR3 consists of 13 residues. CDR3 nucleotide sequence: TGTGCCAGCAGCTTAGATCCGGCGATGGAGCAGTACTTC. Protein product: CASSLDPAMEQYF.

There are a few counts of this clonotype. The chain is built from TRBV12-3 or TRBV12-4 and TRBJ2-5, with TRBD1 as a possible D gene (6 bases). Trimming pared 5 bases from V and 5 bases from J, leaving 12 bases between. This CDR3 is 13 amino acids long. The CDR3, as DNA: TGTGCCAGCAGTGCACAGGGTGAGGAGACCCAGTACTTC. It encodes CASSAQGEETQYF.

This clonotype was picked up a small number of times. The chain has TRBV27 and TRBJ2-2; 8 bases match TRBD2. CDR3 length equals 16 residues. Germline-derived CDR1 and CDR2 are MNHEY and SMNVEV (reference sequence). After removal of 2 bases from V and 7 bases from J, the junction contained 9 bases not matched to a gene. This CDR3 reads CASSLRISGTNGELFF. DNA of the CDR3: TGTGCCAGCAGTTTAAGAATTAGCGGGACTAACGGGGAGCTGTTTTTT.

Only a few counts were recorded for this clonotype. V and J are TRBV27 and TRBJ2-3; perhaps TRBD1 as D (5 bases). This CDR3 comprises 14 residues. V lost 2 bases, J lost 2 bases, and 8 bases lay in between. In germline, CDR1 is MNHEY, CDR2 SMNVEV (reference sequence). DNA of the CDR3: TGTGCCAGCAGTTTAAGACAGCACACAGATACGCAGTATTTT. Translation gives CASSLRQHTDTQYF.

In its sample, this clonotype was seen a few times. The chain carries TRBV5-1 and TRBJ1-1, with D hard to call. The CDR3 consists of 12 residues. Germline assignment: CDR1 SGHRS and CDR2 YFSETQ. V was shortened by 5 bases and J by 6 bases, with 11 bases between the two germline ends. CDR3: CASRQGYAEAFF. The CDR3, as DNA: TGCGCCAGCAGACAAGGGTACGCTGAAGCTTTCTTT.

The table lists this clonotype with many counts. The chain couples TRBV12-3 or TRBV12-4 to TRBJ2-1; TRBD2 agrees at 14 bases. The CDR3 totals 15 residues. Trimming took 5 bases from V and 8 from J; bases not matched to a gene: 5. CDR3 DNA: TGTGCCAGCAGTCCGGGACTAGCGGGAGTGGATGAGCAGTTCTTC. This encodes CASSPGLAGVDEQFF.

The V gene is TRBV10-3, the J gene TRBJ2-5; D uncertain. Germline-derived CDR1 and CDR2 are ENHRY and SYGVKD. Trimming pared 0 bases from V and 0 bases from J, leaving 11 bases between. The CDR3 spans 16 residues. The CDR3 loop is CAISESGKSNQETQYF. The CDR3 bases are TGTGCCATCAGTGAGTCAGGGAAAAGTAACCAAGAGACCCAGTACTTC.

Only a few counts were recorded for this clonotype. The rearrangement joins TRBV12-5 to TRBJ2-3, with 7 bases fitting TRBD2. The CDR3 loop spans 13 amino acids. Germline V gives CDR1 LGHNT, CDR2 FRNRAP. V was pared by 7 bases and J by 7 bases, with 8 bases of the junction left unmatched. Written as DNA, the CDR3 is TGTGCTAGTGCGGGGACTATTGACTATACGCAGTATTTT. Encoded protein: CASAGTIDYTQYF.

Only a few counts were recorded for this clonotype. CDR3: CASSQERVPAYEQYF. As DNA, the CDR3 is TGCGCCAGCAGCCAAGAAAGGGTTCCCGCCTACGAGCAGTACTTC. The chain carries TRBV4-1 and TRBJ2-7; D unresolved. The CDR3 runs 15 residues. The ends were cut back, 0 bases at V and 2 bases at J, with 11 bases in the middle. The V gene's germline CDR1 is MGHRA and CDR2 YSYEKL.

In this sample, this clonotype turned up a few times. The chain recombines TRBV20-1 with TRBJ1-2; a possible D gene is TRBD1 (6 bases). Trimming stripped 0 bases from V and 7 bases from J, with 9 bases between. In germline, CDR1 is DFQATT, CDR2 SNEGSKA (reference sequence). The CDR3 extends over 12 amino acids. This CDR3 reads CSAREPGVGYTF. CDR3 bases: TGCAGTGCTAGAGAACCAGGGGTTGGCTACACCTTC.

The V call is TRBV20-1, the J call TRBJ2-5; TRBD1 agrees at 7 bases. Germline V gene lookup returns CDR1 DFQATT and CDR2 SNEGSKA (reference sequence). The CDR3 has 13 amino acids. After removal of 5 bases from V and 3 bases from J, the junction contained 6 bases not matched to a gene. The CDR3 bases are TGCAGTGCTTGGGACAGCGCCGAAGAGACCCAGTACTTC. Translated, it gives CSAWDSAEETQYF.

This CDR3 reads CASSEYSEETQYF. DNA of the CDR3: TGTGCCAGCAGTGAATATTCAGAAGAGACCCAGTACTTC. The chain has TRBV25-1 and TRBJ2-5; D gene ambiguous. The V gene lost 0 bases and the J gene lost 3 bases, with 5 bases spanning the gap. The CDR3 is 13 residues long. CDR1 MGHDK and CDR2 SYGVNS come from the germline V gene.

In its sample, this clonotype was seen many times. J is TRBJ2-1 and V is TRBV24-1, with TRBD1 identical over 7 bases. CDR3 length equals 16 residues. CDR1 is KGHDR, CDR2 SFDVKD, per germline. J was trimmed by 2 bases and V by 0 bases; bases with no gene match: 3. The CDR3, as DNA: TGTGCCACCAGTGATTTGTCACAGGGGACCTACAATGAGCAGTTCTTC. Protein sequence: CATSDLSQGTYNEQFF.

The genes are TRBV6-5 and TRBJ2-2; D ambiguous. The CDR3 runs 14 residues. CDR1 and CDR2 from the germline V gene are MNHEY and SVGAGI. V lost 0 bases and J lost 5, with 7 bases in between. The CDR3 DNA reads as TGTGCCAGCAGTTACTCCGGTGGGACCGGGGAGCTGTTTTTT. Protein: CASSYSGGTGELFF.

This clonotype was detected only a few times. The chain couples TRBV2 to TRBJ2-7; no clear D gene. With 2 bases removed from V and 3 bases from J, the gap between germline ends came to 11 bases. Germline CDR1 reads SNHLY; CDR2 reads FYNNEI. The CDR3 is made up of 14 amino acids. Here the CDR3 DNA reads TGTGCCAGCAGTGAAAAGCTTCTCCGCTACGAGCAGTACTTC. Its translation is CASSEKLLRYEQYF.

The chain combines TRBV7-9 with TRBJ2-2, with 7 bases lining up with TRBD2. V was clipped by 10 bases and J by 7 bases; unmatched bases: 6. CDR3 length: 12 residues. The germline V gene has CDR1 SEHNR and CDR2 FQNEAQ (reference sequence). The CDR3 sequence: CAILREVGELFF. The CDR3 DNA reads as TGTGCCATCCTCCGGGAGGTCGGGGAGCTGTTTTTT.

This clonotype was counted only a few times. The chain recombines TRBV4-2 with TRBJ1-4, with a weak D call TRBD1 (5 bases). Trimming took 1 base from V and 7 from J, leaving 16 bases between them. The length of the CDR3 is 16 residues. Germline CDR1 LGHNA, CDR2 YNFKEQ. Here the CDR3 reads CASSQVDRGVAEKLFF. CDR3 in DNA: TGTGCCAGCAGCCAAGTTGATCGAGGGGTGGCTGAAAAACTGTTTTTT.

V and J are TRBV6-2 or TRBV6-3 and TRBJ2-7; 7 bases match TRBD2. Losses at the gene ends were 5 bases for V and 0 bases for J; bases not matched to a gene: 7. The CDR3 contains 15 residues. Per germline, CDR1 MNHEY and CDR2 SVGEGT. CDR3 amino acids: CASSPRLAASYEQYF. The DNA for the CDR3 is TGTGCCAGCAGTCCCCGGCTAGCGGCCTCCTACGAGCAGTACTTC.

This chain uses TRBV28 with TRBJ2-5, with 10 bases identical to TRBD1. This CDR3 is 15 amino acids long. Unmatched junction bases numbered 1, after V lost 3 bases and J lost 0 bases. Germline-derived CDR1 and CDR2 are MDHEN and SYDVKM. CDR3 region: CASSFGTGDQETQYF. The CDR3 coding sequence is TGTGCCAGCAGTTTTGGGACAGGGGACCAAGAGACCCAGTACTTC.

This chain connects TRBV6-1 to TRBJ2-1; 11 nucleotides agree with TRBD2. Germline CDR1 MNHNS, CDR2 SASEGT. Unmatched junction bases numbered 12, after V lost 8 bases and J lost 9 bases. This CDR3 is 15 amino acids long. The CDR3 DNA reads as TGTGCCAGCGGAAAATTAGCGGGGGGGCCCGGTGAGCAGTTCTTC. It is translated as CASGKLAGGPGEQFF.

This clonotype has only a few counts. The chain has TRBV9 and TRBJ2-1, with 16 bases aligning to TRBD2. This CDR3 is built from 17 residues. Germline assignment: CDR1 SGDLS and CDR2 YYNGEE. Losses at the gene ends were 2 bases for V and 7 bases for J; bases not matched to a gene: 6. The CDR3 loop is CASSVRGTSGRGNEQFF. The CDR3 DNA follows: TGTGCCAGCAGCGTCAGGGGGACTAGCGGGAGGGGGAATGAGCAGTTCTTC.

The chain couples TRBV20-1 to TRBJ1-1; tentative D call: TRBD1 (5 bases). The CDR3 consists of 18 residues. The germline CDR1 and CDR2 sequences are DFQATT and SNEGSKA (reference sequence). Trimming took 6 bases from V and 4 from J, leaving 30 bases between them. CDR3 in amino acids: CSAKRGAGIRDWGTEAFF. The CDR3 DNA reads TGCAGTGCCAAGAGAGGGGCGGGGATTCGCGATTGGGGCACTGAAGCTTTCTTT.

This clonotype has more than one count but fewer than ten. This chain links TRBV12-3 or TRBV12-4 with TRBJ2-3; D remains unclear. The CDR3 extends over 13 amino acids. Trimming removed 1 base at V and 5 bases at J, with 7 bases between. The CDR3 bases are TGTGCCAGCAGTTTAGACCTCATAGATACGCAGTATTTT. Protein product: CASSLDLIDTQYF.

The chain employs TRBV7-9 and TRBJ1-1; no clear D. The CDR3 covers 14 residues. The ends were cut back, 2 bases at V and 2 bases at J, with 9 bases in the middle. The germline CDR1 and CDR2 sequences are SEHNR and FQNEAQ (reference sequence). CDR3 DNA: TGTGCCAGCAGCTTATATCCAGCCAACACTGAAGCTTTCTTT. Translated: CASSLYPANTEAFF.

The chain has TRBV3-1 and TRBJ1-2; possible D gene TRBD1, 5 bases. The CDR3 has 16 amino acids. Germline-derived CDR1 and CDR2 are LGHDT and YNNKEL (reference sequence). The V gene lost 4 bases and the J gene lost 7 bases, with 22 bases spanning the gap. The CDR3 bases are TGTGCCAGCAGCCGAAACGTACAGGCTTTCCTGGGTGGCTACACCTTC. It yields the protein CASSRNVQAFLGGYTF.